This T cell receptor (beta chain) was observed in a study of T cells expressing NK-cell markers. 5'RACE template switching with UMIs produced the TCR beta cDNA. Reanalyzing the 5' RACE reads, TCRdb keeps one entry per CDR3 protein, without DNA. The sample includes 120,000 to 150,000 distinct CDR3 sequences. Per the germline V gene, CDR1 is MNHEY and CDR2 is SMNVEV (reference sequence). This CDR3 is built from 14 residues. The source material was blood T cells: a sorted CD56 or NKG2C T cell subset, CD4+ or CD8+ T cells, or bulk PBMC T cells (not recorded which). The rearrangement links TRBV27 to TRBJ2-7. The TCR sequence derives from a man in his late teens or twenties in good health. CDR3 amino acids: CASSSLKQTYEQYF.